This T cell receptor beta chain was sequenced for a study of blood T cell repertoires in COVID-19. Germline assignment: CDR1 SGDLS and CDR2 YYNGEE. This CDR3 region has 16 residues. After removal of 0 bases from V and 5 bases from J, the junction contained 7 bases not matched to a gene. All enrollees were about 18 to 100 years old and from 20 to 25 US areas. Profiling relied on immunoSEQ multiplex PCR, and the TCRdb table lists in-frame clones only, not all of them. The sample shows more than 250,000 clones, 70% to 90% of them seen only once. The V call is TRBV9, the J call TRBJ1-2; TRBD1 matches at 10 bases. This receptor was obtained from a young man who had recovered from COVID-19. Sample: PBMCs or T cells enriched from blood (not recorded which). The CDR3 here is CASSVGRWTGGYGYTF. As DNA, the CDR3 is TGTGCCAGCAGCGTAGGTCGGTGGACAGGGGGTTATGGCTACACCTTC.